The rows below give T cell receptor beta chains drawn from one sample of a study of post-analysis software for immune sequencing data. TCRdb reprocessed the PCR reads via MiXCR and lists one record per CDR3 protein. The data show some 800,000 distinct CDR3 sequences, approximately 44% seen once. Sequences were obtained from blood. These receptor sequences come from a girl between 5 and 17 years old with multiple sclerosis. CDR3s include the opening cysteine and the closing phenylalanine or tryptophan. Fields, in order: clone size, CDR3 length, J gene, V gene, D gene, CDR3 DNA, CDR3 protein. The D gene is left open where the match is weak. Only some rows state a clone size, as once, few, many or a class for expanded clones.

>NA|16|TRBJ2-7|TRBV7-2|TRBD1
TGTGCCAGCAACATCTCTGCGGGACAGGGGTTTTACGAGCAGTACTTC
CASNISAGQGFYEQYF
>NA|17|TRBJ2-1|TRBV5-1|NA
TGCGCCAGCAGCTTGAATTCCGGCAGCCACTCCTACAATGAGCAGTTCTTC
CASSLNSGSHSYNEQFF
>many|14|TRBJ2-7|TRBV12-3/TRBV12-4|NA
TGTGCCAGCAGTTTACGGGCCAGGGCCTACGAGCAGTACTTC
CASSLRARAYEQYF
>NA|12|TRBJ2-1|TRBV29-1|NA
TGCAGCGTTGGGGACACCGACAATGAGCAGTTCTTC
CSVGDTDNEQFF
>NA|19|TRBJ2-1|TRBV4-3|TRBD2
TGCGCCAGCAGCCAAGCAGGGACTAGCGGGAACTACTACTACAATGAGCAGTTCTTC
CASSQAGTSGNYYYNEQFF
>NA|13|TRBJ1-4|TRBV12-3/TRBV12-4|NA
TGTGCCACCTCCTCTGGTGGGAATGAAAAACTGTTTTTT
CATSSGGNEKLFF
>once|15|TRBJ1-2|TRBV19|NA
TGTGCCAGTAGACAAGACAGCGCACTCAACTATGGCTACACCTTC
CASRQDSALNYGYTF
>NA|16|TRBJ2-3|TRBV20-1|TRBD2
TGCAGTGCTAGTTTCCTCGGCGGGGGGGGTACAGATACGCAGTATTTT
CSASFLGGGGTDTQYF
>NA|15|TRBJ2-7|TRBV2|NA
TGTGCCAGCGGCAGGGACTCAAGAGGACACTACGAGCAGTACTTC
CASGRDSRGHYEQYF
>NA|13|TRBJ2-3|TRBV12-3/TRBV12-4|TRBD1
TGTGCCAGCAGACAGGGGACAGCAGATACGCAGTATTTT
CASRQGTADTQYF
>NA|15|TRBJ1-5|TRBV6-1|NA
TGTGCCAGCGTAGACGAGCACTATAGCAATCAGCCCCAGCATTTT
CASVDEHYSNQPQHF
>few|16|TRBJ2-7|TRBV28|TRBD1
TGTGCCAGCAGTCAAAGGACAGGGCCCCCGCCCTACGAGCAGTACTTC
CASSQRTGPPPYEQYF
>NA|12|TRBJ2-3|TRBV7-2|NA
TGTGCCAGCAGTCGATCCGGAGGAGGGCAGTATTTT
CASSRSGGGQYF
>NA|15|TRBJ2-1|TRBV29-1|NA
TGCAGCGTTGCCACTAACCTAGGGCCTTACAATGAGCAGTTCTTC
CSVATNLGPYNEQFF
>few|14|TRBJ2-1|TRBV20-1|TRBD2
TGCAGTGCTGAGGGACTAGCGGATTACAATGAGCAGTTCTTC
CSAEGLADYNEQFF
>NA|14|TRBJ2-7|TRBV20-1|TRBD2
TGCAGTGCAAGAAATAGCGGGAAACCCTACGAGCAGTACTTC
CSARNSGKPYEQYF
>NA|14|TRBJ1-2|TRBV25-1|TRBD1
TGTGCCAGCGGGGACAGGACATCTAACTATGGCTACACCTTC
CASGDRTSNYGYTF
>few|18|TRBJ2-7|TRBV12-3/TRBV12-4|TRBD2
TGTGCCAGCAGTCCGGGACTAGCGGGAGGGCAGAGGCGCTACGAGCAGTACTTC
CASSPGLAGGQRRYEQYF